The sequence of this T cell receptor beta chain was determined in a study of blood T cell repertoires in COVID-19. In germline, CDR1 is MGHDK, CDR2 SYGVNS. Germline trimming cut 6 bases from V and 7 bases from J; bases unmatched to any gene: 10. This CDR3 has 15 amino acids. TCRdb keeps only in-frame clones here, not all; method: immunoSEQ multiplex PCR. The table has 300,000 to 500,000 clones, around 90% seen once; the top ten hold 2% to 2.5%. Participants spanned ages about 18 to 100 years and resided in about two dozen US areas. Input material: PBMCs or T cells enriched from blood (not recorded which). The rearrangement joins TRBV25-1 to TRBJ2-5, with TRBD2 identical over 11 bases. The origin of this receptor is a woman in her 40s with acute COVID-19. CDR3 bases: TGTGCCAGCAGAGTTAGCGGGGGGGATCTTGCGACCCAGTACTTC. It yields the protein CASRVSGGDLATQYF.